This T cell receptor (beta chain) was sequenced for a study of early T cells in non-severe SARS-CoV-2 infection. The study's findings and limits: VDJdb-based matching was biased toward anti-spike CD8 responses and missed private and CD4 specificities.

MiXCR, run by TCRdb on the 5' RACE reads, gives a single entry per CDR3 protein. The sample yields approximately 76,000 distinct CDR3 sequences, around 10% seen once. This clonotype came up many times. The antigen remains undetermined. The length of the CDR3 is 15 residues. Germline loops: CDR1 SEHNR, CDR2 FQNEAQ (reference sequence). The V end lost 1 base, the J end lost 7 bases, and 14 bases lay between the germline ends. This clonotype was obtained from an adult who was a healthcare worker with PCR-confirmed SARS-CoV-2 infection or an uninfected control (not recorded which). Sequenced material: whole blood. The chain employs TRBV7-9 and TRBJ2-1; TRBD2 might be the D (6 bases). In nucleotides, the CDR3 is TGTGCCAGCAGCTTAGGGGTAGGGACTGCGAATGAGCAGTTCTTC. Encoded protein: CASSLGVGTANEQFF.